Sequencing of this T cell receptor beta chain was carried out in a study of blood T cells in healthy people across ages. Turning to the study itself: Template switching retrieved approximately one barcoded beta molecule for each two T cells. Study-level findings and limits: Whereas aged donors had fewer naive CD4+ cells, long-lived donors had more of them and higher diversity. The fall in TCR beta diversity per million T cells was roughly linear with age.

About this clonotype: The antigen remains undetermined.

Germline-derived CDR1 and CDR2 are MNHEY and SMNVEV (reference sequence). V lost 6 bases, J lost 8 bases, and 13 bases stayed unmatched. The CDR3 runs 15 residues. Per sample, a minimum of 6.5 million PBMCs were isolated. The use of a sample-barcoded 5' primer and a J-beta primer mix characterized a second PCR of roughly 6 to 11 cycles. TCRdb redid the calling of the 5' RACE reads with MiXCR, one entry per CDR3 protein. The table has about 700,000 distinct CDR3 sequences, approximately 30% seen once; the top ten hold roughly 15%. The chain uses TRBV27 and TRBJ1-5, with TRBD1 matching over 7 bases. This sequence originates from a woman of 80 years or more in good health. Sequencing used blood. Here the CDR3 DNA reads TGTGCCAGCAGCCAAAGACAGGGCTTTTCGGAGCCCCAGCATTTT. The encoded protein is CASSQRQGFSEPQHF.